This entry lists 4 T cell receptor beta chains sequenced from one sample in a study of response to subunit inactivated influenza vaccine. A single record per CDR3 protein comes from TCRdb applying MiXCR to the RT-PCR reads. This sample carries more than 450,000 distinct CDR3 sequences, about 12% of them seen once, and the ten largest clones take 10%. The material sequenced was PBMCs from blood, taken on the day of vaccination. The origin of the receptors is a man in his fifties or sixties who received an inactivated influenza vaccine.

This clonotype was seen at least ten times. CDR3 nucleotides: TGCGCCAGCAGCCGCGCCGGCATCGGGATTTCTAACTATGGCTACACCTTC. Translating it yields CASSRAGIGISNYGYTF. The V gene is TRBV5-1, the J gene TRBJ1-2; D not resolved. Trimming shortened V by 4 bases and J by 0 bases, and 19 bases separated the two germline ends. Germline CDR1 and CDR2: SGHRS and YFSETQ. The length of the CDR3 is 17 residues.

The chain links TRBV7-9 to TRBJ1-1; tentative D call: TRBD1 (5 bases). Germline V gene lookup returns CDR1 SEHNR and CDR2 FQNEAQ (reference sequence). The CDR3 extends over 14 amino acids. V lost 10 bases and J 6 bases, leaving 21 bases between the germline ends. The chain's CDR3 is CATPPGGERAEAFF. CDR3 coding DNA: TGTGCCACCCCTCCTGGGGGGGAACGGGCTGAAGCTTTCTTT.

The chain's CDR3 is CAWSVGTGGYEQYF. For the CDR3, the DNA is TGTGCCTGGAGTGTAGGGACAGGGGGCTACGAGCAGTACTTC. This chain joins TRBV30 and TRBJ2-7; TRBD1 matches at 11 bases. The CDR3 is made up of 14 amino acids. Germline V lookup: CDR1 GTSNPN, CDR2 SVGIG (reference sequence). V lost 0 bases, J lost 3 bases, and 1 base stayed unmatched.

This clonotype was counted a few times. The rearrangement links TRBV13 to TRBJ2-3; the match to TRBD2 covers 12 bases. Germline V gene sequence: CDR1 PRHDT, CDR2 FYEKMQ (reference sequence). J lost 6 bases, V lost 3 bases, and 7 bases had no gene match. CDR3 length equals 16 residues. DNA of the CDR3: TGTGCCAGCAGCTTTCCTAGCGGGAGGGTCAGCGATACGCAGTATTTT. Amino acid sequence: CASSFPSGRVSDTQYF.